This T cell receptor beta chain was retrieved from a study of cytomegalovirus exposure and HLA in healthy donors. For the study at large: Researchers previously reported finding roughly 120 million unique TCR beta sequences from approximately 190 million T cells.

This CDR3 is built from 16 residues. Germline loops: CDR1 MNHEY, CDR2 SMNVEV (reference sequence). Unmatched junction bases numbered 14, after V lost 6 bases and J lost 8 bases. PCR employed 60 Vbeta and 13 Jbeta primers. TCRdb's copy holds only in-frame clones and misses some; the assay was immunoSEQ multiplex PCR. This sample has more than 150,000 clones, with roughly four fifths found just once. Study conclusions and caveats: Specificity for CMV antigens was confirmed in vitro for a few of the CMV-associated chains. Whilst most TCR sequences proved rare, a subset of public TCRs occurred across many donors. It was approximately 150 TCR beta chains that were listed as cytomegalovirus-associated.

Concerning this clone: Antigen: not known.

The sequence was obtained from a man aged 50 or older in good health and CMV-seronegative. The gene calls are TRBV27 and TRBJ2-1; 9 positions agree with TRBD1. Input material: PBMCs. In DNA form, the CDR3 reads TGTGCCAGCAGCCATGGACCGGGACAGGGTTCCGATGAGCAGTTCTTC. Translating gives CASSHGPGQGSDEQFF.